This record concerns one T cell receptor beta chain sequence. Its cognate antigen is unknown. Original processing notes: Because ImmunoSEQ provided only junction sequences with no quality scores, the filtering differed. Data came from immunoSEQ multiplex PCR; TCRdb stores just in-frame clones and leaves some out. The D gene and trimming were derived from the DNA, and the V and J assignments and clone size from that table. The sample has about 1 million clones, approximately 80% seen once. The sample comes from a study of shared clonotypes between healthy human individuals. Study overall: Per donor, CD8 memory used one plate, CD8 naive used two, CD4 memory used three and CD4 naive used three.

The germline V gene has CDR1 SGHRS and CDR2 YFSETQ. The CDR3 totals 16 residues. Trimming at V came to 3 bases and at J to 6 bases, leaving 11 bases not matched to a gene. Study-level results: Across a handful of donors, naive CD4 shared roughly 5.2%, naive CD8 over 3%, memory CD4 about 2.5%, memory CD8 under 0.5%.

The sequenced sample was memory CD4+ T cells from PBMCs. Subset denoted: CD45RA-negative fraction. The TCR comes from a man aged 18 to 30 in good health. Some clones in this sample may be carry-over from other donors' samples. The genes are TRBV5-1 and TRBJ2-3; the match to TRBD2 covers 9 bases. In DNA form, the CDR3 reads TGCGCCAGCAGCTGGCCCTTAGCGGGAGTGGGGGATACGCAGTATTTT. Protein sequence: CASSWPLAGVGDTQYF.